Listed below are T cell receptor beta chains from one sample, sequenced in a study of T cell responses to AZD1222 COVID-19 vaccine. TCRdb keeps only in-frame clones here, not all; method: immunoSEQ multiplex PCR. The table includes around 84,000 clones, approximately 90% detected once. This specimen was peripheral blood, taken on day 0 of AZD1222 vaccination. The receptor source for this set is an adult in good health. Both conserved end residues are part of each CDR3. Fields, in order: clone size, V gene, D gene, J gene, CDR3 DNA, CDR3 protein. D genes are given only for firm matches. The size entry is marked missing in some rows and otherwise reads once, few, many or a size class.

abundance: NA; v_gene: TRBV10-3; d_gene: TRBD1; j_gene: TRBJ2-2; CDR3nt: TGTGCCATATGGGACAGCACCGGGGAGCTGTTTTTT; CDR3aa: CAIWDSTGELFF
abundance: once; v_gene: TRBV2; d_gene: NA; j_gene: TRBJ2-5; CDR3nt: TGTGCCAACGGGGAACAAGAGACCCAGTACTTC; CDR3aa: CANGEQETQYF
abundance: once; v_gene: TRBV6-5; d_gene: NA; j_gene: TRBJ2-2; CDR3nt: TGTGCCAGCAGCCCAGGAGGCGGGGAGCTGTTTTTT; CDR3aa: CASSPGGGELFF
abundance: NA; v_gene: TRBV4-3; d_gene: NA; j_gene: TRBJ1-1; CDR3nt: TGCGCCAGCAGCCAGGACTCGGCCCTAAGGGGGGCTTTCTTT; CDR3aa: CASSQDSALRGAFF
abundance: NA; v_gene: TRBV6-6; d_gene: TRBD2; j_gene: TRBJ2-2; CDR3nt: TGTGCCAGCAGCTCACTAGCGGGAGGGACCGGGGAGCTGTTTTTT; CDR3aa: CASSSLAGGTGELFF
abundance: NA; v_gene: TRBV7-6; d_gene: NA; j_gene: TRBJ1-1; CDR3nt: TGTGCCAGCAGCCCCCGACCCCTGGGCCTCATGAACACTGAAGCTTTCTTT; CDR3aa: CASSPRPLGLMNTEAFF
abundance: once; v_gene: TRBV4-3; d_gene: TRBD2; j_gene: TRBJ2-1; CDR3nt: TGCGCCAGCAGCCAGCAGCTCGGGACTAGCGCTCCCGAGCAGTTCTTC; CDR3aa: CASSQQLGTSAPEQFF
abundance: once; v_gene: TRBV19; d_gene: NA; j_gene: TRBJ2-7; CDR3nt: TGTGCCAGTCGGACTCAACTACTATCACCCTACGAGCAGTACTTC; CDR3aa: CASRTQLLSPYEQYF
abundance: NA; v_gene: TRBV18; d_gene: NA; j_gene: TRBJ1-4; CDR3nt: TGTGCCAGCTCACAGGGGTCGGGAGAAAAACTGTTTTTT; CDR3aa: CASSQGSGEKLFF
abundance: NA; v_gene: TRBV27; d_gene: NA; j_gene: TRBJ1-1; CDR3nt: TGTGCCAGCAGTCCACCGGGACTAAAAGCTTTCTTT; CDR3aa: CASSPPGLKAFF
abundance: NA; v_gene: TRBV7-3; d_gene: NA; j_gene: TRBJ1-5; CDR3nt: TGTGCCAGCAGCTTAGGCCAAATACGGGATCAGCCCCAGCATTTT; CDR3aa: CASSLGQIRDQPQHF
abundance: NA; v_gene: TRBV7-9; d_gene: NA; j_gene: TRBJ2-2; CDR3nt: TGTGCCAGCAGCTCTCGGGACTCGGGAAGCGGGGAGCTGTTTTTT; CDR3aa: CASSSRDSGSGELFF
abundance: NA; v_gene: TRBV19; d_gene: NA; j_gene: TRBJ1-6; CDR3nt: TGTGCCAGTGCGTGGGGGAACAATTCACCCCTCCACTTT; CDR3aa: CASAWGNNSPLHF
abundance: once; v_gene: TRBV6-5; d_gene: NA; j_gene: TRBJ1-4; CDR3nt: TGTGCCGCCGGGGGGGGGCTTGAAAAACTGTTTTTT; CDR3aa: CAAGGGLEKLFF
abundance: NA; v_gene: TRBV7-3; d_gene: NA; j_gene: TRBJ1-1; CDR3nt: TGTGCCAGCAGCTTAGAAGGGGTGGGTATCACTGAAGCTTTCTTT; CDR3aa: CASSLEGVGITEAFF
abundance: NA; v_gene: TRBV4-1; d_gene: TRBD1; j_gene: TRBJ1-2; CDR3nt: TGCGCCAGCAGCCAAGTGGGACAGGTTCGATATGGCTACACCTTC; CDR3aa: CASSQVGQVRYGYTF
abundance: NA; v_gene: TRBV6-5; d_gene: TRBD1; j_gene: TRBJ2-1; CDR3nt: TGTGCCAGCAATCGGGACAGCTACAATGAGCAGTTCTTC; CDR3aa: CASNRDSYNEQFF
abundance: NA; v_gene: TRBV27; d_gene: NA; j_gene: TRBJ1-3; CDR3nt: TGTGCCAGCAGGCCCTACACGAGCTCTGGAAACACCATATATTTT; CDR3aa: CASRPYTSSGNTIYF
abundance: NA; v_gene: TRBV5-1; d_gene: TRBD1; j_gene: TRBJ2-1; CDR3nt: TGCGCCAGCAGCTTGACCGGGACAGGGGGTTACAATGAGCAGTTCTTC; CDR3aa: CASSLTGTGGYNEQFF
abundance: NA; v_gene: TRBV7-9; d_gene: NA; j_gene: TRBJ2-3; CDR3nt: TGTGCCAGCAGCTTAGGTCCGTCAGATACGCAGTATTTT; CDR3aa: CASSLGPSDTQYF
abundance: few; v_gene: TRBV5-1; d_gene: TRBD1; j_gene: TRBJ1-5; CDR3nt: TGCGCCAGCAGCTTAGAAAGGCCCACCGGGACAGATCAGCCCCAGCATTTT; CDR3aa: CASSLERPTGTDQPQHF
abundance: NA; v_gene: TRBV19; d_gene: NA; j_gene: TRBJ1-5; CDR3nt: TGTGCCAGTAGTATAACTGGTAGCAATCAGCCCCAGCATTTT; CDR3aa: CASSITGSNQPQHF
abundance: NA; v_gene: TRBV7-3; d_gene: TRBD1; j_gene: TRBJ1-2; CDR3nt: TGTGCCAGCAGCAGAGCCGGGACAGGATATGGCTACACCTTC; CDR3aa: CASSRAGTGYGYTF
abundance: NA; v_gene: TRBV19; d_gene: NA; j_gene: TRBJ1-1; CDR3nt: TGTGCCAGTAGTAAAAGGGAGAACACTGAAGCTTTCTTT; CDR3aa: CASSKRENTEAFF
abundance: NA; v_gene: TRBV25-1; d_gene: TRBD2; j_gene: TRBJ2-1; CDR3nt: TGTGCCAGTGGACTAGCGGGAGGGACCCCCTACAATGAGCAGTTCTTC; CDR3aa: CASGLAGGTPYNEQFF
abundance: few; v_gene: TRBV4-2; d_gene: TRBD1; j_gene: TRBJ1-5; CDR3nt: TGTGCCAGCAAGCCCTCGGACAGGGATTCTATTCAGCCCCAGCATTTT; CDR3aa: CASKPSDRDSIQPQHF
abundance: NA; v_gene: TRBV6-6; d_gene: NA; j_gene: TRBJ1-2; CDR3nt: TGTGCCAACAGTTACTCGAACGCGGAGCCTGGCTACACCTTC; CDR3aa: CANSYSNAEPGYTF
abundance: once; v_gene: TRBV5-1; d_gene: TRBD1; j_gene: TRBJ2-1; CDR3nt: TGCGCCAGCAGTCTGGACAGGGGGATCACAACATATGAGCAGTTCTTC; CDR3aa: CASSLDRGITTYEQFF
abundance: NA; v_gene: TRBV6-6; d_gene: TRBD1; j_gene: TRBJ1-5; CDR3nt: TGTGCCAGCAGCGTACAGGGGGCCGGCAATCAGCCCCAGCATTTT; CDR3aa: CASSVQGAGNQPQHF
abundance: NA; v_gene: TRBV4-2; d_gene: TRBD2; j_gene: TRBJ2-1; CDR3nt: TGTGCCAGCAGCCAAGAAACGGGAGGCTACAATGAGCAGTTCTTC; CDR3aa: CASSQETGGYNEQFF
abundance: NA; v_gene: TRBV24-1; d_gene: NA; j_gene: TRBJ2-1; CDR3nt: TGTGCCACTCGGGGCGGGGGCTATGAGCAGTTCTTC; CDR3aa: CATRGGGYEQFF
abundance: NA; v_gene: TRBV5-1; d_gene: NA; j_gene: TRBJ1-5; CDR3nt: TGCGCCAGCAGCCTCGAACCGCAGAATAGCAATCAGCCCCAGCATTTT; CDR3aa: CASSLEPQNSNQPQHF
abundance: once; v_gene: TRBV7-9; d_gene: TRBD1; j_gene: TRBJ1-1; CDR3nt: TGTGCCAGCAGCCCTCTACCGGGACAGGGCGCGAACACTGAAGCTTTCTTT; CDR3aa: CASSPLPGQGANTEAFF
abundance: once; v_gene: TRBV7-2; d_gene: TRBD1; j_gene: TRBJ1-1; CDR3nt: TGTGCCAGCAGCCACCGGACAGGAGTAACGAACACTGAAGCTTTCTTT; CDR3aa: CASSHRTGVTNTEAFF
abundance: NA; v_gene: TRBV5-1; d_gene: NA; j_gene: TRBJ1-4; CDR3nt: TGCGCCAGCAGCAAGACGTCGACTAATGAAAAACTGTTTTTT; CDR3aa: CASSKTSTNEKLFF
abundance: NA; v_gene: TRBV9; d_gene: TRBD2; j_gene: TRBJ2-5; CDR3nt: TGTGCCAGCAGCGTAGCGGGAGGCCCCTCAGGGACCCAGTACTTC; CDR3aa: CASSVAGGPSGTQYF
abundance: NA; v_gene: TRBV11-2; d_gene: NA; j_gene: TRBJ1-1; CDR3nt: TGTGCCAGCAGGGAGGGAGGACCGAACACTGAAGCTTTCTTT; CDR3aa: CASREGGPNTEAFF
abundance: NA; v_gene: TRBV14; d_gene: TRBD1; j_gene: TRBJ1-3; CDR3nt: TGTGCCAGCAGCCCTGAAGGGGGCTGGAGAAACACCATATATTTT; CDR3aa: CASSPEGGWRNTIYF
abundance: NA; v_gene: TRBV7-2; d_gene: NA; j_gene: TRBJ2-3; CDR3nt: TGTGCCAGCAGCTCGTCCATGGCTGATACGCAGTATTTT; CDR3aa: CASSSSMADTQYF
abundance: NA; v_gene: TRBV5-6; d_gene: NA; j_gene: TRBJ1-2; CDR3nt: TGTGCCAGCAGCTGGACGGTCCTTAACTATGGCTACACCTTC; CDR3aa: CASSWTVLNYGYTF